Listed below are T cell receptor beta chains from one sample, sequenced in a study of T cell responses to AZD1222 COVID-19 vaccine. Clones were sequenced by immunoSEQ multiplex PCR, and TCRdb holds only the in-frame ones, with some missing. There are approximately 6,100 clones in the sample; 70% to 90% occur only once, and roughly 15% lies in the top ten. The sequences come from peripheral blood, collected 28 days after the second AZD1222 dose. Receptors originate from an adult who received the AZD1222 COVID-19 vaccine. CDR3s include the opening cysteine and the closing phenylalanine or tryptophan. Fields, in order: V gene, D gene, J gene, clone size, CDR3 DNA, CDR3 protein. The D gene is left open where the match is weak. Some rows mark clone size as missing; the rest say once, few, many or name a class of expanded clone.

>TRBV11-2|TRBD2|TRBJ2-2|once
TGTGCCAGCAGCTTAGCTGGCGGGCTAGCGGGAACCGGGGAGCTGTTTTTT
CASSLAGGLAGTGELFF
>TRBV5-8|TRBD1|TRBJ1-1|-
TGTGCCAGCGGAGACAGGGGTTTGGGTGAAGCTTTCTTT
CASGDRGLGEAFF
>TRBV27|-|TRBJ2-3|-
TGTGCCAGCAGTTTAGGGCGGGGGCGGGGCACAGATACGCAGTATTTT
CASSLGRGRGTDTQYF
>TRBV5-1|TRBD1|TRBJ2-1|-
TGCGCCAGCTGGGTTGGGGACAGGGGTAATGAGCAGTTCTTC
CASWVGDRGNEQFF
>TRBV3-1/TRBV3-2|-|TRBJ2-7|-
TGTGCGGTAGGAAACTACGAGCAGTACTTC
CAVGNYEQYF
>TRBV7-2|TRBD1|TRBJ1-1|-
TGTGCCAGCAGGCCGACAGGGGCAAAAGGTACTGAAGCTTTCTTT
CASRPTGAKGTEAFF
>TRBV4-1|-|TRBJ2-6|few
TGCGCCAGCAGCCAACCAGGGGCCAACGTCCTGACTTTC
CASSQPGANVLTF
>TRBV20-1|TRBD2|TRBJ2-1|-
TGCAGTGCTAGTAAAGCGGGAGGGCCCCACAATGAGCAGTTCTTC
CSASKAGGPHNEQFF
>TRBV4-1|-|TRBJ1-3|once
TGCGCCAGCAACCGCAATGTTTACTCTGGAAACACCATATATTTT
CASNRNVYSGNTIYF
>TRBV7-2|TRBD1|TRBJ2-7|-
TGTGCCAGCACCCTGGGACAGGGTATAGGAGAGCAGTACTTC
CASTLGQGIGEQYF
>TRBV7-2|TRBD1|TRBJ2-7|-
TGTGCCAGCAGCTTAGGAGGGACAGCCTACGAGCAGTACTTC
CASSLGGTAYEQYF
>TRBV2|-|TRBJ2-2|once
TGTGCCAGCACGGTGGTAGCGTCAGCCGGGGAGCTGTTTTTT
CASTVVASAGELFF
>TRBV29-1|-|TRBJ1-2|-
TGCAGCGTTCAACCCATGGGGGCAGGGAGTAACTATGGCTACACCTTC
CSVQPMGAGSNYGYTF
>TRBV7-3|TRBD2|TRBJ2-1|-
TGTGCCAGCAGCTCCCTCGTAGCGGGGGAACACTACAATGAGCAGTTCTTC
CASSSLVAGEHYNEQFF
>TRBV7-2|-|TRBJ1-3|-
TGTGCCAGCAGCTTCCGTCGGCCACAAAGTGACACCATATATTTT
CASSFRRPQSDTIYF
>TRBV6-5|-|TRBJ1-5|-
TGTGCCAGCAGTTACGGGCTAGGGAGCAATCAGCCCCAGCATTTT
CASSYGLGSNQPQHF
>TRBV7-6|-|TRBJ2-1|-
TGTGCCAGCAGCTTAAAACTGGAACCCGCCTACAATGAGCAGTTCTTC
CASSLKLEPAYNEQFF
>TRBV7-2|-|TRBJ2-1|-
TGTGCCAGCAGCACACAGGGGCGGGAGAATCATGAGCAGTTCTTC
CASSTQGRENHEQFF
>TRBV6-2/TRBV6-3|TRBD2|TRBJ2-5|-
TGTGCCAGCAGCGGGACTAGCGGAGAGACCCAGTACTTC
CASSGTSGETQYF
>TRBV13|TRBD1|TRBJ2-7|-
TGTGCCAGCAGCTTAGCATTCGCAGGGGGCTTGGAGCAGTACTTC
CASSLAFAGGLEQYF
>TRBV6-5|-|TRBJ1-5|-
TGTGCCAGCAGTTACAGGAGACAAAATCAGCCCCAGCATTTT
CASSYRRQNQPQHF
>TRBV11-3|-|TRBJ2-1|-
TGTGCCAGCACCCCACGGGGGAGTAACGATGAGCAGTTCTTC
CASTPRGSNDEQFF
>TRBV7-9|-|TRBJ2-2|-
TGTGCCAGCAGGCCCACGGGTCTTCGGGGCGGGGAGCTGTTTTTT
CASRPTGLRGGELFF
>TRBV7-2|TRBD2|TRBJ2-1|-
TGTGCCAGCAGCTTAGTCCAGCGGGGGGGCTCCTACAATGAGCAGTTCTTC
CASSLVQRGGSYNEQFF
>TRBV4-1|-|TRBJ1-2|-
TGCGCCAGCAGCAAGATGGGGTTGGCCCAGAGAGCTAACTATGGCTACACCTTC
CASSKMGLAQRANYGYTF
>TRBV28|TRBD1|TRBJ1-2|-
TGTGCCACCACCGGACAGGGCCCCTATGGCTACACCTTC
CATTGQGPYGYTF
>TRBV19|-|TRBJ2-5|-
TGTGCCAGTAGTATAGTAAGAGAGACCCAGTACTTC
CASSIVRETQYF
>TRBV29-1|-|TRBJ2-5|-
TGCAGCGTTATAGGGGTAACCCAGTACTTC
CSVIGVTQYF
>TRBV21-1|-|TRBJ2-1|-
TGTGCCAGCAGCAAACTGGTCAAAGATGAGCAGTTCTTC
CASSKLVKDEQFF
>TRBV5-5|TRBD1|TRBJ1-3|-
TGTGCCAGCAGCTCAGACAGGGACTCTGGAAACACCATATATTTT
CASSSDRDSGNTIYF
>TRBV7-9|TRBD2|TRBJ2-1|-
TGTGCCAGCAGCCCACCTAGCGGGAGATGGGCCTATGAGCAGTTCTTC
CASSPPSGRWAYEQFF
>TRBV28|-|TRBJ1-1|-
TGTGCCAGCAGTTTAAAAGGGCTGGTCTTTGGGAACACTGAAGCTTTCTTT
CASSLKGLVFGNTEAFF
>TRBV10-3|-|TRBJ1-5|-
TGTGCCATCAGTGAAAGCCTTAGCAATCAGCCCCAGCATTTT
CAISESLSNQPQHF
>TRBV6-1|TRBD1|TRBJ1-2|-
TGTGCCAGCAGTGAGGGACAGGGTGGTGGCTACACCTTC
CASSEGQGGGYTF
>TRBV7-2|-|TRBJ1-2|-
TGTGCCAGCAGCATCCACAGTGGAATATTAGGGGGCTACACCTTC
CASSIHSGILGGYTF
>TRBV3-1/TRBV3-2|-|TRBJ2-7|-
TGTGCCAGCAGCCTACAACTAGGCCCTCCCTACGAGCAGTACTTC
CASSLQLGPPYEQYF
>TRBV19|TRBD2|TRBJ2-2|-
TGTGCCAGTAGTCCCAGACTAGCGGGATTCGCCGGGGAGCTGTTTTTT
CASSPRLAGFAGELFF
>TRBV7-8|-|TRBJ2-6|-
TGTGCCAGCAGCTTCTCCGGGTCTGGGGCCAACGTCCTGACTTTC
CASSFSGSGANVLTF
>TRBV11-2|TRBD1|TRBJ1-2|-
TGTGCCAGCAGCTCTCCCCGGGACAGATTAAACTATGGCTACACCTTC
CASSSPRDRLNYGYTF
>TRBV5-1|TRBD1|TRBJ1-1|-
TGCGCCAGCAGCCCTCTCGGGACAGGTACTGAAGCTTTCTTT
CASSPLGTGTEAFF
>TRBV28|-|TRBJ1-2|once
TGTGCCAGCAGTTTAGGGTTGGGGACAAGCTATGGCTACACCTTC
CASSLGLGTSYGYTF
>TRBV11-2|-|TRBJ2-1|once
TGTGCCAGCAGCTCTCAGTTAAGCTCCTACAATGAGCAGTTCTTC
CASSSQLSSYNEQFF